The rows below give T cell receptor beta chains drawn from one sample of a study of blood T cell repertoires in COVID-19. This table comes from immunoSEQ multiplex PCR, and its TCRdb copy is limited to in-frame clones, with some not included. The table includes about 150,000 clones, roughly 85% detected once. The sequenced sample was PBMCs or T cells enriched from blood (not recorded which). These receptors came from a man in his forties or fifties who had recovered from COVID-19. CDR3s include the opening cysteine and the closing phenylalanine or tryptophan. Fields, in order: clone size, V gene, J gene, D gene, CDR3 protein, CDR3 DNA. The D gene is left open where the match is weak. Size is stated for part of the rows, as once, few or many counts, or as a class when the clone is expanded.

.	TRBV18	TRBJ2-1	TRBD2	CASSPPRLARGDEQFF	TGTGCCAGCTCACCACCACGACTAGCGAGAGGCGATGAGCAGTTCTTC
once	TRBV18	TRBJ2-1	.	CASSPPVGRRRDEQFF	TGTGCCAGCTCACCACCGGTCGGACGGAGGCGGGATGAGCAGTTCTTC
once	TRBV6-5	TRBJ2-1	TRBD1	CASSYSWDSSYNEQFF	TGTGCCAGCAGTTACTCATGGGACAGCTCCTACAATGAGCAGTTCTTC
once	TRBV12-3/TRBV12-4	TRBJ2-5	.	CASSFGRKETQYF	TGTGCCAGCAGTTTTGGCCGCAAAGAGACCCAGTACTTC
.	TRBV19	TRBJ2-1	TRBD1	CASSSLVTGTGKVYEQFF	TGTGCCAGTAGTAGCCTTGTCACCGGGACAGGGAAGGTGTATGAGCAGTTCTTC
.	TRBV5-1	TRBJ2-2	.	CASKTDSNTGELFF	TGCGCCAGCAAGACAGATTCGAACACCGGGGAGCTGTTTTTT
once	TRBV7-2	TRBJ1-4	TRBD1	CASSIQGAVDPNEKLFF	TGTGCCAGCAGCATACAGGGGGCGGTCGACCCTAATGAAAAACTGTTTTTT
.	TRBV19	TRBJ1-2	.	CASSPPAGLGYGYTF	TGTGCCAGTAGTCCCCCGGCAGGCTTAGGCTATGGCTACACCTTC
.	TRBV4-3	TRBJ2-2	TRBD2	CASSQEPPGLAGRVGTGELFF	TGCGCCAGCAGCCAAGAGCCCCCGGGACTAGCGGGAAGGGTGGGGACCGGGGAGCTGTTTTTT
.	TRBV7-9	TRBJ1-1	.	CASSLSSGAGNTEAFF	TGTGCCAGCAGCTTATCGAGCGGGGCAGGGAACACTGAAGCTTTCTTT
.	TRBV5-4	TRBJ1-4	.	CASSLGGGVATNEKLFF	TGTGCCAGCAGCTTGGGAGGGGGAGTTGCAACTAATGAAAAACTGTTTTTT
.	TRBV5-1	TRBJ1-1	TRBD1	CASSLGTGDTEAFF	TGCGCCAGCAGCCTAGGGACAGGGGACACTGAAGCTTTCTTT
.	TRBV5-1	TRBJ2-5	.	CASSLVQGGVAETQYF	TGCGCCAGCAGCTTGGTACAGGGAGGGGTGGCAGAGACCCAGTACTTC
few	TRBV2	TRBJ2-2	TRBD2	CASMAGANTGELFF	TGTGCCAGCATGGCGGGAGCGAACACCGGGGAGCTGTTTTTT
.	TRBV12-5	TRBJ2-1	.	CASGGVGYNEQFF	TGTGCTAGTGGGGGAGTGGGCTACAATGAGCAGTTCTTC
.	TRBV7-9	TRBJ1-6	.	CASSLDGFTPLHF	TGTGCCAGCAGCTTAGACGGTTTTACGCCCCTCCACTTT
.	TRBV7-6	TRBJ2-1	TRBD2	CASSPRGTSGTYNEQFF	TGTGCCAGCAGCCCCCGGGGGACTAGCGGGACCTACAATGAGCAGTTCTTC
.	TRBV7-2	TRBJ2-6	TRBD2	CASSPRLAGGSGANVLTF	TGTGCCAGCAGCCCACGACTAGCGGGGGGATCTGGGGCCAACGTCCTGACTTTC
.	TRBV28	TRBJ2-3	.	CASSLKQGWRDTQYF	TGTGCCAGCAGTTTAAAACAGGGTTGGAGAGATACGCAGTATTTT
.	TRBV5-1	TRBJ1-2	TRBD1	CASSLGTGAYGYTF	TGCGCCAGCAGCTTAGGGACAGGGGCCTATGGCTACACCTTC
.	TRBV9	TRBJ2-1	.	CASSVAGNTNSYNEQFF	TGTGCCAGCAGCGTGGCGGGAAATACCAATTCCTACAATGAGCAGTTCTTC
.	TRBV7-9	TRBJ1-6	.	CASSSYDSPLHF	TGTGCCAGCAGCTCCTACGATTCACCCCTCCACTTT
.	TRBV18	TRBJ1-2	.	CASSATPGADGYTF	TGTGCCAGCTCCGCAACGCCCGGAGCTGATGGCTACACCTTC
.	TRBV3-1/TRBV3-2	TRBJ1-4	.	CASSPRGIEKLFF	TGTGCCAGCAGCCCTAGAGGGATTGAAAAACTGTTTTTT
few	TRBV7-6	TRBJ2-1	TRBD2	CASSFLAGAEDEQFF	TGTGCCAGCAGCTTCCTAGCGGGGGCCGAGGATGAGCAGTTCTTC
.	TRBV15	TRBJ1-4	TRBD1	CATSRLQGAGEKLFF	TGTGCCACCAGCAGATTACAGGGGGCCGGCGAAAAACTGTTTTTT
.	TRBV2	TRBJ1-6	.	CASSTSLVGPLHF	TGTGCCAGCAGTACTAGTTTGGTGGGTCCCCTCCACTTT
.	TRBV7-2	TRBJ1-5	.	CASSYARDQPQHF	TGTGCCAGCAGCTATGCGCGGGACCAGCCCCAGCATTTT